Following are 24 T cell receptor beta chains from one sample sequenced in a study of molecular identifiers for immune sequencing clone quantification. TCRdb re-called the PCR reads with MiXCR, one entry per CDR3 protein. The table includes roughly 40,000 distinct CDR3 sequences, 24% detected once. The sample taken for sequencing was naive CD8+ T cells from blood, with Jurkat cell RNA spiked in. Subset given: FACS-sorted CD8+CD4-CCR7+CD45RA+ naive T cells. The receptors shown here come from a human donor in good health. Some libraries in this study had Jurkat cell RNA spiked in.

This clonotype was recorded many times. The chain recombines TRBV4-1 with TRBJ1-1; D is unresolved. V lost 4 bases, J lost 2 bases, and 8 bases lay in between. Per the germline V gene, CDR1 is MGHRA and CDR2 is YSYEKL. The CDR3 has 13 residues. The CDR3 DNA is TGCGCCAGCAGCCTGACACATAACACTGAAGCTTTCTTT. This codes for CASSLTHNTEAFF.

As to this clonotype: Compared with germline, one end of the junction differs, possibly owing to a read error. The chain uses TRBV4-1 and TRBJ2-5; D perhaps matches TRBD2 (5 bases). Germline CDR1 MGHRA, CDR2 YSYEKL. This CDR3 has 14 amino acids. The DNA for the CDR3 is TGCGCCAGCAGCCAAACTGGGAGCCAAGAGTCCCAGTACTTC. This gives the protein CASSQTGSQESQYF.

The chain couples TRBV19 to TRBJ2-2, with 8 bases matching TRBD1. CDR3 length: 14 residues. The V gene's germline CDR1 is LNHDA and CDR2 SQIVND (reference sequence). V shed 5 bases and J 4 bases; nucleotides not matched to a gene: 3. The CDR3 sequence is CASSSQGVTGELFF. The CDR3 bases are TGTGCCAGTAGTTCACAGGGGGTCACCGGGGAGCTGTTTTTT.

This clonotype was counted a few times. This chain links TRBV11-3 with TRBJ2-1; D not resolved. Germline CDR1 and CDR2: SGHNT and YENEEA. Between the trimmed V and J ends, which lost 5 bases and 5 bases, there was a span of 7 bases. The length of the CDR3 is 12 residues. The CDR3 protein is CASSLMNNEQFF. In DNA form, the CDR3 reads TGTGCCAGCAGCCTCATGAACAATGAGCAGTTCTTC.

This clonotype was detected ten times or more. The genes are TRBV7-9 and TRBJ2-1, with a tentative D call TRBD2 (5 bases). This CDR3 region has 15 residues. V was trimmed by 7 bases and J by 0 bases, leaving 13 bases between them. The germline gives CDR1 SEHNR, CDR2 FQNEAQ (reference sequence). The CDR3 loop reads CASIRGQNSYNEQFF. The CDR3 DNA sequence: TGTGCCAGCATAAGAGGGCAGAACTCCTACAATGAGCAGTTCTTC. The full variable domain, with the rest looked up from reference TRBV7-9 and TRBJ2-1, is DTGVSQNPRHKITKRGQNVTFRCDPISEHNRLYWYRQTLGQGPEFLTYFQNEAQLEKSRLLSDRFSAERPKGSFSTLEIQRTEQGDSAMYLCASIRGQNSYNEQFFGPGTRLTVL.

The table lists this clonotype with many counts. The CDR3 DNA follows: TGTGCCAGCAGCTTTGGGCCGGATATTAAAAACATTCAGTACTTC. Its protein product is CASSFGPDIKNIQYF. This chain links TRBV11-2 with TRBJ2-4; unclear D gene. This CDR3 is 15 amino acids long. V dropped 3 bases and J dropped 4 bases, with 13 bases sitting between them. CDR1 is SGHAT and CDR2 is FQNNGV in the germline V gene. Looking up the rest from reference TRBV11-2 and TRBJ2-4 gives the full variable domain: EAGVAQSPRYKIIEKRQSVAFWCNPISGHATLYWYQQILGQGPKLLIQFQNNGVVDDSQLPKDRFSAERLKGVDSTLKIQPAKLEDSAVYLCASSFGPDIKNIQYFGAGTRLSVL.

The table lists this clonotype with many counts. The chain carries TRBV7-9 and TRBJ2-3; 10 nucleotides line up with TRBD2. J gave up 7 bases and V 0 bases, and 1 base lay outside the gene matches. This CDR3 is 14 amino acids long. The germline gives CDR1 SEHNR, CDR2 FQNEAQ (reference sequence). The CDR3 nucleotides read TGTGCCAGCAGCTTAGCGGGACTAGCGAATACGCAGTATTTT. Its protein product is CASSLAGLANTQYF.

The chain carries TRBV27 and TRBJ2-7, with 7 bases identical to TRBD1. Germline CDR1 is MNHEY and CDR2 is SMNVEV (reference sequence). Unmatched junction bases numbered 13, after V lost 8 bases and J lost 0 bases. The CDR3 sequence is 16 residues long. The DNA for the CDR3 is TGTGCCAGCCAAGAATTGGGGACAGCGGACTCCTACGAGCAGTACTTC. This sequence encodes CASQELGTADSYEQYF.

A word on this clonotype: This may be a read error, as it is one base from a much larger clone. The chain uses TRBV24-1 and TRBJ2-5, with D possibly matching TRBD2 (6 bases). Germline assignment: CDR1 KGHDR and CDR2 SFDVKD. The CDR3 length is 15 residues. CDR3 sequence: CAASAGEAGQETQYF. The CDR3 DNA reads TGTGCCGCCAGTGCCGGGGAGGCAGGCCAAGAGACCCAGTACTTC.

This clonotype was seen ten or more times. The chain has TRBV6-2 or TRBV6-3 and TRBJ2-1; no firm D call. This CDR3 is built from 13 residues. Trimming cost V 1 base and J 8 bases, with 9 bases left between them. The germline V gene encodes CDR1 MNHEY and CDR2 SVGEGT. The CDR3 is CASSYWPVDEQFF. The CDR3 nucleotides are TGTGCCAGCAGTTACTGGCCCGTAGATGAGCAGTTCTTC.

This clonotype was seen at least ten times. The chain uses TRBV6-5 and TRBJ2-3, with D possibly being TRBD2 (6 bases). Germline assignment: CDR1 MNHEY and CDR2 SVGAGI. The V end was cut by 0 bases, the J end by 2 bases, with 9 bases between. The CDR3 length is 15 residues. CDR3 residues: CASSYSGTVTDTQYF. CDR3 bases: TGTGCCAGCAGTTACTCGGGGACTGTCACAGATACGCAGTATTTT.

This clonotype is labeled medium-sized. The genes are TRBV2 and TRBJ2-7; no firm D call. Trimming pared 4 bases from V and 2 bases from J, leaving 15 bases between. The CDR3 is made up of 15 amino acids. Germline-derived CDR1 and CDR2 are SNHLY and FYNNEI. The CDR3 protein is CASSGIGPLAYEQYF. The CDR3, as DNA: TGTGCCAGCAGTGGAATCGGCCCTTTAGCCTACGAGCAGTACTTC.

This clonotype came up many times. The chain carries TRBV7-7 and TRBJ1-3; unclear D gene. Trimming cost V 5 bases and J 0 bases, with 11 bases left between them. The V gene's germline CDR1 is SSHAT and CDR2 FNYEAQ (reference sequence). The CDR3 covers 15 residues. The CDR3 here is CASSPGGISGNTIYF. The CDR3 bases are TGTGCCAGCAGCCCAGGAGGAATCTCTGGAAACACCATATATTTT.

This clonotype was counted ten times or more. The chain recombines TRBV7-2 with TRBJ1-1; D not certain. Trimming stripped 8 bases from V and 0 bases from J, with 7 bases between. The CDR3 loop spans 12 amino acids. Germline V gene lookup returns CDR1 SGHTA and CDR2 FQGNSA. CDR3 DNA: TGTGCCAGCGAAGAATTGAACACTGAAGCTTTCTTT. This encodes CASEELNTEAFF. Supplemented by reference TRBV7-2 and TRBJ1-1, the full variable domain reads GAGVSQSPSNKVTEKGKDVELRCDPISGHTALYWYRQSLGQGLEFLIYFQGNSAPDKSGLPSDRFSAERTGGSVSTLTIQRTQQEDSAVYLCASEELNTEAFFGQGTRLTVV.

This clonotype was observed at least ten times. The chain joins TRBV7-6 to TRBJ2-3, with 9 bases lining up with TRBD2. This CDR3 region has 19 residues. Germline V CDR1 and CDR2: SGHVS, FNYEAQ. Germline trimming cut 5 bases from V and 0 bases from J; bases unmatched to any gene: 15. The CDR3 is CASSARTSETYISTDTQYF. CDR3 DNA sequence: TGTGCCAGCAGCGCCAGGACTAGCGAGACCTACATTAGCACAGATACGCAGTATTTT. The full variable domain, in which reference TRBV7-6 and TRBJ2-3 provide the parts outside the CDR3, is GAGVSQSPRYKVTKRGQDVALRCDPISGHVSLYWYRQALGQGPEFLTYFNYEAQQDKSGLPNDRFSAERPEGSISTLTIQRTEQRDSAMYRCASSARTSETYISTDTQYFGPGTRLTVL.

This clonotype was detected ten times or more. The genes are TRBV7-2 and TRBJ2-1; unclear D gene. The V end lost 1 base, the J end lost 0 bases, and 7 bases lay between the germline ends. The germline CDR1 and CDR2 sequences are SGHTA and FQGNSA. This CDR3 region has 15 residues. The CDR3 sequence is CASSLDRSSYNEQFF. CDR3 in DNA: TGTGCCAGCAGCTTAGACCGGAGCTCCTACAATGAGCAGTTCTTC.

This clonotype was observed many times. The chain uses TRBV20-1 and TRBJ2-3; tentatively, D is TRBD1 (5 bases). Looked up from germline, CDR1 is DFQATT and CDR2 is SNEGSKA (reference sequence). Trimming removed 6 bases from V and 2 bases from J, with 12 bases in between. This CDR3 region has 13 residues. The CDR3 bases are TGCAGTGCCACCGACAGTGTCACAGATACGCAGTATTTT. Amino acids: CSATDSVTDTQYF.

This clonotype was found a few times. Here the CDR3 reads CASSSPPSTYNEQFF. The CDR3 region has the DNA TGTGCCAGCAGCTCCCCCCCCAGCACCTACAATGAGCAGTTCTTC. The chain combines TRBV7-9 with TRBJ2-1; no firm D call. Deletions cut 4 bases from V and 2 bases from J, with 12 bases between. The CDR3 runs 15 residues. Germline CDR1 is SEHNR and CDR2 is FQNEAQ (reference sequence). Together with reference TRBV7-9 and TRBJ2-1, the CDR3 gives the full variable domain: DTGVSQNPRHKITKRGQNVTFRCDPISEHNRLYWYRQTLGQGPEFLTYFQNEAQLEKSRLLSDRFSAERPKGSFSTLEIQRTEQGDSAMYLCASSSPPSTYNEQFFGPGTRLTVL.

The chain links TRBV6-5 to TRBJ2-3; D could derive from TRBD1 or TRBD2 (5 bases each). Looked up from germline, CDR1 is MNHEY and CDR2 is SVGAGI. V was trimmed by 6 bases and J by 2 bases, leaving 12 bases between them. The CDR3 consists of 14 residues. CDR3 loop: CASRSADTTDTQYF. CDR3 in DNA: TGTGCCAGCAGGTCAGCGGACACCACAGATACGCAGTATTTT.

At least ten counts were recorded for this clonotype. This rearrangement joins TRBV6-5 to TRBJ2-3, with unresolved D. V was cut by 3 bases and J by 3 bases, with 7 bases left in between. Germline CDR1 is MNHEY and CDR2 is SVGAGI. The CDR3 contains 13 residues. The CDR3, as DNA: TGTGCCAGCAGTTATCAGGCTACAGATACGCAGTATTTT. It is translated as CASSYQATDTQYF.

This clonotype showed up many times. V usage is TRBV5-1 and J usage is TRBJ2-5; 14 bases map to TRBD2. The V and J ends lost 6 bases and 5 bases, in that order; junction bases with no gene match: 3. The germline V gene has CDR1 SGHRS and CDR2 YFSETQ. The CDR3 length is 14 residues. CDR3 DNA sequence: TGCGCCAGCAAGACTAGCGGGGGGGACGAGACCCAGTACTTC. The encoded protein is CASKTSGGDETQYF. Complete variable domain (other parts from reference TRBV5-1 and TRBJ2-5): KAGVTQTPRYLIKTRGQQVTLSCSPISGHRSVSWYQQTPGQGLQFLFEYFSETQRNKGNFPGRFSGRQFSNSRSEMNVSTLELGDSALYLCASKTSGGDETQYFGPGTRLLVL.

The chain combines TRBV5-1 with TRBJ2-1; tentatively, D is TRBD2 (6 bases). The V end was cut by 0 bases, the J end by 10 bases, with 11 bases between. CDR3 size: 13 residues. Germline V gene data show CDR1 as SGHRS and CDR2 as YFSETQ. The CDR3 loop is CASSLELAWEQFF. CDR3 nucleotides: TGCGCCAGCAGCTTGGAACTAGCCTGGGAGCAGTTCTTC.

The table lists this clonotype with many counts. The chain combines TRBV11-3 with TRBJ2-7; tentatively, D is TRBD1 (5 bases). CDR1 and CDR2 (germline): SGHNT, YENEEA. V was clipped by 1 base and J by 4 bases, with 14 bases between them. The CDR3 extends over 15 amino acids. The DNA for the CDR3 is TGTGCCAGCAGCTTAGGCGTTAACCAGGGTTACGAGCAGTACTTC. This gives the protein CASSLGVNQGYEQYF. The entire variable domain, with the rest obtained from reference TRBV11-3 and TRBJ2-7, is as follows: EAGVVQSPRYKIIEKKQPVAFWCNPISGHNTLYWYLQNLGQGPELLIRYENEEAVDDSQLPKDRFSAERLKGVDSTLKIQPAELGDSAVYLCASSLGVNQGYEQYFGPGTRLTVT.

Many counts were recorded for this clonotype. V and J are TRBV7-2 and TRBJ2-7, with a tentative D call TRBD2 (5 bases). Trimming took 4 bases from V and 0 from J, leaving 7 bases between them. The CDR3 length is 13 residues. The germline V gene encodes CDR1 SGHTA and CDR2 FQGNSA. DNA of the CDR3: TGTGCCAGCAGCTACCGGGGCTCCTACGAGCAGTACTTC. Translating gives CASSYRGSYEQYF.